Shown below are 18 T cell receptor beta chains from a single sample sequenced in a study of beta chain features in type 1 diabetes. The authors reverse transcribed all of the isolated RNA, so sequencing captured expressed TCRB transcripts. Repertoires were generated with immunoSEQ multiplex PCR, while TCRdb's copy carries only in-frame clones and drops some. The sample yields roughly 230,000 clones, over 9.5% seen once. The sequenced material came from naive CD4+ T cells from blood. The origin of the receptors is a woman aged 18-29 years in good health.

This clone was seen only a few times. The V call is TRBV6-1, the J call TRBJ2-7; weak D call: TRBD2 (6 bases). The CDR3 has 14 residues. V was trimmed by 4 bases and J by 1 base, leaving 11 bases between them. Germline assignment: CDR1 MNHNS and CDR2 SASEGT. The CDR3 DNA follows: TGTGCCAGCAGTGCCGGGAGAGGTTCCTACGAGCAGTACTTC. Translated: CASSAGRGSYEQYF.

This clone has a handful of counts. The genes are TRBV30 and TRBJ1-2; TRBD1 agrees at 10 bases. Germline CDR1 reads GTSNPN; CDR2 reads SVGIG (reference sequence). The junction had 5 bases not matched to a gene; V was cut back by 3 bases and J by 4 bases. The CDR3 is 14 amino acids. For the CDR3, the DNA is TGTGCCTGGAGAAGACAGGGGGCCGTCTATGGCTACACCTTC. Translated: CAWRRQGAVYGYTF.

This clone was observed a handful of times. The CDR3 loop reads CTSSQDHSGRPYTGELFF. Here the CDR3 DNA reads TGCACCAGCAGCCAAGATCATAGCGGGAGGCCGTACACCGGGGAGCTGTTTTTT. The chain recombines TRBV1 with TRBJ2-2; whether TRBD2, the table's D call, matches the DNA was not checked. TRBV1 is a recognized pseudogene. The CDR3 contains 18 residues.

This clone has only a few counts. The rearrangement joins TRBV5-1 to TRBJ2-3; 9 bases are a match to TRBD2. The CDR3 loop spans 16 amino acids. Germline V CDR1 and CDR2: SGHRS, YFSETQ. J lost 2 bases, V lost 4 bases, and 8 bases had no gene match. The CDR3 DNA reads TGCGCCAGCAGCGTAGAGAGCGGGAGGATCACAGATACGCAGTATTTT. Protein: CASSVESGRITDTQYF.

This chain connects TRBV2 to TRBJ2-7, with D unclear. Trimming removed 4 bases from V and 2 bases from J, with 3 bases in between. Germline CDR1 reads SNHLY; CDR2 reads FYNNEI. This CDR3 region has 11 residues. The CDR3 is CASSAAYEQYF. CDR3 bases: TGTGCCAGCAGTGCCGCCTACGAGCAGTACTTC.

The V gene is TRBV11-2, the J gene TRBJ2-7; maybe TRBD2 (6 bases). Trimming took off 6 bases at V and 0 bases at J, with 9 bases between the two ends. The germline V gene has CDR1 SGHAT and CDR2 FQNNGV. CDR3 length: 13 amino acids. CDR3 in amino acids: CASRGLYSYEQYF. Written as DNA, the CDR3 is TGTGCCAGCAGGGGACTTTACTCCTACGAGCAGTACTTC.

This clone has just a few counts. In DNA, the CDR3 is TGCAGCGTTGGTGCTAAAGGGGGAATCCCCGGGGAGCTGTTTTTT. It is translated as CSVGAKGGIPGELFF. The genes are TRBV29-1 and TRBJ2-2; tentative D call: TRBD1 (6 bases). V lost 4 bases and J 6 bases, leaving 18 bases between the germline ends. The germline V gene encodes CDR1 SQVTM and CDR2 ANQGSEA. This CDR3 contains 15 residues.

The sample holds a few counts of this clone. V is TRBV5-1 and J is TRBJ1-3; D gene unclear. Between the trimmed V and J ends, which lost 0 bases and 0 bases, there was a span of 7 bases. Germline lookup yields CDR1 SGHRS and CDR2 YFSETQ. The CDR3 has 15 amino acids. The CDR3 bases are TGCGCCAGCAGCTTGGAGGGAGGCTCTGGAAACACCATATATTTT. It is translated as CASSLEGGSGNTIYF. Full variable domain (missing parts from reference TRBV5-1 and TRBJ1-3): KAGVTQTPRYLIKTRGQQVTLSCSPISGHRSVSWYQQTPGQGLQFLFEYFSETQRNKGNFPGRFSGRQFSNSRSEMNVSTLELGDSALYLCASSLEGGSGNTIYFGEGSWLTVV.

This clone was counted only a few times. The chain combines TRBV5-1 with TRBJ1-2, with 10 positions matching TRBD1. V lost 0 bases to trimming and J lost 3 bases; unmatched junction nucleotides: 2. Germline V gives CDR1 SGHRS, CDR2 YFSETQ. The CDR3 length is 15 residues. CDR3 amino acids: CASSLGQGADYGYTF. The CDR3 nucleotides read TGCGCCAGCAGCTTGGGACAGGGGGCGGACTATGGCTACACCTTC.

This clone turned up a few times. This chain links TRBV10-2 with TRBJ1-5; the match to TRBD1 covers 7 bases. The V gene end was trimmed by 9 bases and the J gene end by 2 bases; junction bases not matched to a gene: 4. Per the germline V gene, CDR1 is WSHSY and CDR2 is SAAADI. This CDR3 has 13 amino acids. CDR3: CASSDRGNQPQHF. The CDR3, as DNA: TGCGCCAGTTCCGACAGGGGCAATCAGCCCCAGCATTTT.

This clone has only a few counts. The V and J genes are TRBV6-1 and TRBJ1-1; possibly TRBD1 for D (6 bases). V lost 3 bases and J 2 bases, leaving 13 bases between the germline ends. The CDR3 totals 15 residues. Germline-derived CDR1 and CDR2 are MNHNS and SASEGT. CDR3 in amino acids: CASSDSQGRNTEAFF. Written as DNA, the CDR3 is TGTGCCAGCAGTGATAGTCAGGGGAGAAACACTGAAGCTTTCTTT.

This clone was counted only a few times. J is TRBJ2-1 and V is TRBV7-8, with 14 bases matching TRBD2. The length of the CDR3 is 17 residues. V trimming: 5 bases; J trimming: 10 bases; junction bases outside the gene matches: 13. Germline CDR1 reads SGHVS; CDR2 reads FQNEAQ. For the CDR3, the DNA is TGTGCCAGCAGCCCCGGCCGGACTAGCGGGAGGTACGGCGAGCAGTTCTTC. This codes for CASSPGRTSGRYGEQFF.

This clone appeared a few times. The V and J genes are TRBV5-1 and TRBJ2-3, with a tentative D call TRBD1 (6 bases). The CDR3 is made up of 14 amino acids. Germline values: CDR1 SGHRS, CDR2 YFSETQ. The V end lost 0 bases, the J end lost 1 base, and 6 bases lay between the germline ends. CDR3 DNA: TGCGCCAGCAGCTTGGACAGGGGCACAGATACGCAGTATTTT. Translated, it gives CASSLDRGTDTQYF.

The V call is TRBV5-1, the J call TRBJ2-3, with 9 bases fitting TRBD1. Looked up from germline, CDR1 is SGHRS and CDR2 is YFSETQ. This CDR3 region has 16 residues. V was pared by 0 bases and J by 3 bases, with 5 bases of the junction left unmatched. The CDR3 is CASSLGPGQGTDTQYF. CDR3 nucleotide sequence: TGCGCCAGCAGCTTGGGGCCGGGACAGGGAACAGATACGCAGTATTTT.

The chain combines TRBV14 with TRBJ1-1, with D possibly matching TRBD1 (5 bases). There are 16 residues in the CDR3. CDR1 and CDR2 from the germline V gene are SGHDN and FVKESK. V was pared by 2 bases and J by 2 bases, with 15 bases between. The CDR3 nucleotides are TGTGCCAGCAGCCAACTACGACAGCTGTTAAACACTGAAGCTTTCTTT. This encodes CASSQLRQLLNTEAFF.

The genes are TRBV7-3 and TRBJ2-2; 10 nucleotides line up with TRBD1. The junction had 11 bases not matched to a gene; V was cut back by 1 base and J by 6 bases. The CDR3 runs 18 residues. The V gene's germline CDR1 is SGHTA and CDR2 FQGTGA. The CDR3 protein is CASSLSPRRDRGSGELFF. Here the CDR3 DNA reads TGTGCCAGCAGCTTAAGTCCGAGGCGGGACAGGGGATCCGGGGAGCTGTTTTTT.

This chain uses TRBV5-4 with TRBJ1-1; the D is unclear. From germline, CDR1 is SGHNT and CDR2 YYREEE (reference sequence). V lost 6 bases, J lost 5 bases, and 20 bases lay in between. This CDR3 is built from 15 residues. The CDR3 DNA reads as TGTGCCAGCAACACAAATTTGCTGGGAGGTACTGAAGCTTTCTTT. Translated: CASNTNLLGGTEAFF.

This clone was counted a few times. CDR3 sequence (DNA): TGCAGCGTGGGACAGGGGGGAGGGAGAAACACTGAAGCTTTCTTT. It is translated as CSVGQGGGRNTEAFF. The rearrangement uses TRBV29-1 and TRBJ1-1, with 11 bases matching TRBD1. Germline CDR1 reads SQVTM; CDR2 reads ANQGSEA. V gave up 6 bases and J gave up 2 bases; unmatched junction bases: 8. This CDR3 spans 15 amino acids.